One sample yielded the 24 T cell receptor beta chains listed below, sequenced in a study of identical twins. TCRdb re-derived calls from the 5' RACE reads in MiXCR, one entry per CDR3 protein. The table lists 200,000 to 300,000 distinct CDR3 sequences, about 10% of them singletons. Sequenced: memory T cells sorted from blood. The receptors here all came from a man aged 50 to 60 in good health.

This clonotype was observed at least ten times. V is TRBV20-1 and J is TRBJ1-1, with D unclear. Trimming stripped 0 bases from V and 11 bases from J, with 16 bases between. Germline assignment: CDR1 DFQATT and CDR2 SNEGSKA (reference sequence). The CDR3 has 13 residues. For the CDR3, the DNA is TGCAGTGCTAGAGATCGATCCGGAACGTGGGCTTTCTTT. It codes for CSARDRSGTWAFF.

This clonotype was picked up a small number of times. The chain combines TRBV10-2 with TRBJ2-2; 12 bases map to TRBD2. The germline V gene has CDR1 WSHSY and CDR2 SAAADI. CDR3 length equals 17 residues. The J segment lost 5 bases and the V segment lost 5 bases, leaving 9 bases of the junction unmatched. The DNA of the CDR3 is TGCGCCAGCAGTTCCCTAGCGGGAGGGCCCCGAACCGGGGAGCTGTTTTTT. As protein: CASSSLAGGPRTGELFF.

The sample holds a few counts of this clonotype. The J gene is TRBJ2-1, the V gene TRBV19; 11 bases match TRBD1. The V gene's germline CDR1 is LNHDA and CDR2 SQIVND (reference sequence). The CDR3 is made up of 14 amino acids. J was trimmed by 11 bases and V by 7 bases; bases with no gene match: 10. The chain's CDR3 is CASTRDRGVGQQFF. DNA of the CDR3: TGTGCCAGTACCCGGGACAGGGGGGTCGGGCAGCAGTTCTTC.

V usage is TRBV3-1 and J usage is TRBJ1-2; 7 nucleotides agree with TRBD1. Germline loops: CDR1 LGHDT, CDR2 YNNKEL (reference sequence). This CDR3 has 14 residues. V gave up 1 base and J gave up 1 base; unmatched junction bases: 0. CDR3 region: CASSQGQGNYGYTF. CDR3 coding DNA: TGTGCCAGCAGCCAAGGACAGGGTAACTATGGCTACACCTTC.

The chain is built from TRBV2 and TRBJ1-2, with unresolved D. The CDR3 loop spans 11 amino acids. Germline V lookup: CDR1 SNHLY, CDR2 FYNNEI. V dropped 9 bases and J dropped 4 bases, with 9 bases sitting between them. In DNA, the CDR3 is TGTGCCAGTAGACTTGGCTATGGCTACACCTTC. Protein: CASRLGYGYTF.

This clonotype was observed at least ten times. The CDR3 nucleotides are TGCGCCAGCAGCCAAGTCCGAGCGGGGTACTACGAGCAGTACTTC. This sequence encodes CASSQVRAGYYEQYF. The chain links TRBV4-3 to TRBJ2-7, with 7 bases lining up with TRBD2. The CDR3 has 15 amino acids. Trimming took 1 base from V and 3 from J; bases not matched to a gene: 6. Germline CDR1 LGHNA, CDR2 YSLEER.

This clonotype showed up just a few times. The CDR3 reads CAISDGSGGPEAFF. In DNA form, the CDR3 reads TGTGCCATCAGTGACGGTTCAGGGGGCCCTGAAGCTTTCTTT. The chain recombines TRBV10-3 with TRBJ1-1; 8 bases align to TRBD1. The CDR3 consists of 14 residues. The junction had 6 bases not matched to a gene; V was cut back by 3 bases and J by 6 bases. CDR1 and CDR2 (germline): ENHRY, SYGVKD.

The chain carries TRBV5-4 and TRBJ2-1; tentative D call: TRBD1 (6 bases). The CDR3 length is 16 residues. The V end was cut by 3 bases, the J end by 6 bases, with 19 bases between. Germline CDR1 SGHNT, CDR2 YYREEE (reference sequence). The CDR3 region has the DNA TGTGCCAGCAGCTCCGGGGCTCTCAAAGGGGGCAATGAGCAGTTCTTC. It yields the protein CASSSGALKGGNEQFF.

This clonotype was detected ten times or more. The CDR3 is CAWSPGPWETQYF. CDR3 nucleotides: TGTGCCTGGAGTCCGGGACCTTGGGAGACCCAGTACTTC. This chain connects TRBV30 to TRBJ2-5; D tentatively fits TRBD1 or TRBD2 (5 bases each). Looked up from germline, CDR1 is GTSNPN and CDR2 is SVGIG (reference sequence). Deletions cut 2 bases from V and 5 bases from J, with 12 bases between. This CDR3 is 13 amino acids long.

The chain joins TRBV28 to TRBJ2-2; the D is unclear. Germline V lookup: CDR1 MDHEN, CDR2 SYDVKM. CDR3 length: 12 residues. CDR3 in amino acids: CASQPITGELFF. The CDR3 DNA reads TGTGCGTCGCAGCCCATCACCGGGGAGCTGTTTTTT.

This clonotype was seen many times. This chain links TRBV20-1 with TRBJ2-7; perhaps D is TRBD1 or TRBD2 (6 bases each). With 4 bases removed from V and 2 bases from J, the gap between germline ends came to 12 bases. CDR3 length: 13 residues. Germline CDR1 is DFQATT and CDR2 is SNEGSKA (reference sequence). CDR3 bases: TGCAGTGCTAATTCGGGGGCCCCCTACGAGCAGTACTTC. Translation: CSANSGAPYEQYF.

J is TRBJ2-3 and V is TRBV25-1; D is possibly TRBD1 (7 bases). CDR1 is MGHDK, CDR2 SYGVNS, per germline. The CDR3 covers 14 residues. Trimming stripped 4 bases from V and 2 bases from J, with 10 bases between. The CDR3 here is CASSGGTVTDTQYF. The CDR3 coding sequence is TGTGCCAGCAGTGGCGGGACAGTCACAGATACGCAGTATTTT.

This clonotype was seen a handful of times. The V call is TRBV12-5, the J call TRBJ2-1; 8 nucleotides match TRBD2. Germline loops: CDR1 LGHNT, CDR2 FRNRAP. The CDR3 loop spans 17 amino acids. Germline trimming cut 3 bases from V and 8 bases from J; bases unmatched to any gene: 15. CDR3 coding DNA: TGTGCTAGTGGTTTAGGGCGCGGCGGGAGGTTAGGTGATGAGCAGTTCTTC. Protein sequence: CASGLGRGGRLGDEQFF.

A few counts support this clonotype. The V and J genes are TRBV20-1 and TRBJ2-7, with D uncertain. V was cut by 3 bases and J by 6 bases, with 9 bases left in between. Germline V lookup: CDR1 DFQATT, CDR2 SNEGSKA (reference sequence). This CDR3 is built from 11 residues. CDR3 sequence: CSARTFGEQYF. The CDR3 DNA is TGCAGTGCTAGGACCTTCGGCGAGCAGTACTTC.

This clonotype was detected a few times. The chain uses TRBV15 and TRBJ1-2, with unresolved D. The CDR3 is 15 residues long. V gave up 0 bases and J gave up 4 bases, with 12 bases separating them. CDR1 and CDR2 (germline): LNHNV, YYDKDF (reference sequence). CDR3 DNA: TGTGCCACCAGCAGAGATTATGCAGGCGGCTATGGCTACACCTTC. Translated: CATSRDYAGGYGYTF. Full variable domain (missing parts from reference TRBV15 and TRBJ1-2): DAMVIQNPRYQVTQFGKPVTLSCSQTLNHNVMYWYQQKSSQAPKLLFHYYDKDFNNEADTPDNFQSRRPNTSFCFLDIRSPGLGDTAMYLCATSRDYAGGYGYTFGSGTRLTVV.

This clonotype has more than one count but fewer than ten. The CDR3 region is CASSQVAQGEGYTF. The CDR3 nucleotides read TGTGCCAGCAGCCAAGTAGCCCAGGGGGAAGGCTACACCTTC. This rearrangement joins TRBV4-2 to TRBJ1-2; 7 bases map to TRBD1. The germline CDR1 and CDR2 sequences are LGHNA and YNFKEQ. V was pared by 1 base and J by 8 bases, with 7 bases of the junction left unmatched. The CDR3 sequence is 14 residues long.

This clonotype occurred many times. The chain joins TRBV6-2 or TRBV6-3 to TRBJ2-7; 7 bases are shared with TRBD2. This CDR3 region has 17 residues. V lost 3 bases, J lost 3 bases, and 14 bases stayed unmatched. Germline lookup yields CDR1 MNHEY and CDR2 SVGEGT. CDR3 region: CASSYSGLVGVYYEQYF. The DNA for the CDR3 is TGTGCCAGCAGTTATTCCGGACTAGTGGGGGTATACTACGAGCAGTACTTC.

A few counts support this clonotype. The chain employs TRBV28 and TRBJ1-1, with TRBD1 matching over 7 bases. The germline gives CDR1 MDHEN, CDR2 SYDVKM. The V and J ends lost 6 bases and 4 bases, in that order; junction bases with no gene match: 5. The CDR3 contains 13 residues. As DNA, the CDR3 is TGTGCCAGCAGCAGGGGACAGACCACTGAAGCTTTCTTT. As protein: CASSRGQTTEAFF.

In this sample, this clonotype turned up once. This chain's CDR3 is CATHATGIGQPQHF. The CDR3 DNA sequence: TGTGCCACCCACGCAACAGGGATAGGTCAGCCCCAGCATTTT. The genes are TRBV19 and TRBJ1-5; D is perhaps TRBD1 (6 bases). Trimming stripped 10 bases from V and 6 bases from J, with 19 bases between. CDR1 is LNHDA and CDR2 is SQIVND in the germline V gene (reference sequence). CDR3 size: 14 residues.

This clonotype was detected once. It is unclear where the CDR3 begins or ends on the DNA, so no DNA is shown, and the CDR3 is as TCRdb lists it. The chain uses TRBV7-5 and TRBJ2-7; the table gives TRBD1 as D, unverified against the DNA. TRBV7-5 is designated a pseudogene. Including both end residues, the CDR3 is 18 amino acids long. The CDR3 protein is CISVSEAGDGAGPYEQYF.

This clonotype was seen a few times. The chain uses TRBV15 and TRBJ1-4; 9 bases fit TRBD1. With 1 base clipped from V and 4 bases from J, the junction kept 7 bases outside the gene matches. The CDR3 has 17 amino acids. The V gene's germline CDR1 is LNHNV and CDR2 YYDKDF (reference sequence). In nucleotides, the CDR3 is TGTGCCACCAGCAGAGTAATCGGGACAGGGTTTAATGAAAAACTGTTTTTT. Protein product: CATSRVIGTGFNEKLFF.

This clonotype has a single count. The chain employs TRBV9 and TRBJ2-1; 7 bases are shared with TRBD1. The CDR3 is 15 amino acids. Germline V gives CDR1 SGDLS, CDR2 YYNGEE. V trimming: 0 bases; J trimming: 4 bases; junction bases outside the gene matches: 4. CDR3: CASSVERGLYNEQFF. The CDR3 DNA follows: TGTGCCAGCAGCGTAGAGAGGGGGCTTTACAATGAGCAGTTCTTC. The full variable domain, in which reference TRBV9 and TRBJ2-1 provide the parts outside the CDR3, is DSGVTQTPKHLITATGQRVTLRCSPRSGDLSVYWYQQSLDQGLQFLIQYYNGEERAKGNILERFSAQQFPDLHSELNLSSLELGDSALYFCASSVERGLYNEQFFGPGTRLTVL.

This clonotype came up many times. The chain has TRBV5-1 and TRBJ2-1; D is undetermined. The CDR3 consists of 13 residues. V was cut by 0 bases and J by 8 bases, with 9 bases left in between. Looked up from germline, CDR1 is SGHRS and CDR2 is YFSETQ. The CDR3 DNA sequence: TGCGCCAGCAGCTTGGACCCTCGCGATGAGCAGTTCTTC. This encodes CASSLDPRDEQFF.

The sample holds a few counts of this clonotype. The chain couples TRBV4-1 to TRBJ2-2, with 9 bases lining up with TRBD1. The V segment lost 2 bases and the J segment 7 bases; nucleotides outside the gene matches: 5. Germline assignment: CDR1 MGHRA and CDR2 YSYEKL. The CDR3 runs 15 residues. The CDR3 loop reads CASSQWTGDDGELFF. The CDR3 DNA reads as TGCGCCAGCAGCCAATGGACAGGGGATGACGGGGAGCTGTTTTTT.